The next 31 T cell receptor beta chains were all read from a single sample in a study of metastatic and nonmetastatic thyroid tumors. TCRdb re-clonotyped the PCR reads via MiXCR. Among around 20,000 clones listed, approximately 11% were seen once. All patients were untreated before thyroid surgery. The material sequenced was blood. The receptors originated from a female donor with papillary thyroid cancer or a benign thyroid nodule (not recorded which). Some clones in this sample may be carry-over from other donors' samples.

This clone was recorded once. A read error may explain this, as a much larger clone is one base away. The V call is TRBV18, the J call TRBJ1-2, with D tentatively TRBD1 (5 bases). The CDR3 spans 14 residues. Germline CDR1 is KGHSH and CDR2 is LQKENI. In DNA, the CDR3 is TGTGTCAGCTCACCACCGGGACCGACCTATGGCTACACCTTC. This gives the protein CVSSPPGPTYGYTF.

The CDR3 loop is CATSDPGTVSYEQYF. The CDR3, as DNA: TGTGCCACCAGTGATCCCGGGACTGTATCCTACGAGCAGTACTTC. The rearrangement uses TRBV24-1 and TRBJ2-7; perhaps TRBD2 as D (6 bases). The germline V and J ends were trimmed by 3 bases and 1 base, with 12 bases remaining between them. The length of the CDR3 is 15 residues. The V gene's germline CDR1 is KGHDR and CDR2 SFDVKD.

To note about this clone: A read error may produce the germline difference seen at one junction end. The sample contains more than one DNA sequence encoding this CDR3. The CDR3 sequence is CASSVHTGGANTGELFF. The CDR3 nucleotides are TGTGCCAGCAGCGTCCATACAGGGGGCGCTAACACCGGTGAGCTGTTTTTT. The chain joins TRBV11-2 to TRBJ2-2, with TRBD1 identical over 9 bases. CDR1 and CDR2 from the germline V gene are SGHAT and FQNNGV. The CDR3 is 17 amino acids. Variable domain in full (rest from reference TRBV11-2 and TRBJ2-2): EAGVAQSPRYKIIEKRQSVAFWCNPISGHATLYWYQQILGQGPKLLIQFQNNGVVDDSQLPKDRFSAERLKGVDSTLKIQPAKLEDSAVYLCASSVHTGGANTGELFFGEGSRLTVL.

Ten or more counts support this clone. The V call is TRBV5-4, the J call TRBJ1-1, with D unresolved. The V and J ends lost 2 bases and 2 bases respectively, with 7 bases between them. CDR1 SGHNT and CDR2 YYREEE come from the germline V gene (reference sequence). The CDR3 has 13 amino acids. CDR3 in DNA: TGTGCCAGCAGCTTTATAAGTAACACTGAAGCTTTCTTT. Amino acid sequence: CASSFISNTEAFF.

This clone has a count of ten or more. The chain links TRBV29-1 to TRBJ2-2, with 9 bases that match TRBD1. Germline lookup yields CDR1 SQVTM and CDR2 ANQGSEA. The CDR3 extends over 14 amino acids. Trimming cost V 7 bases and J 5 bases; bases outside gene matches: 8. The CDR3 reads CSASRDRATGELFF. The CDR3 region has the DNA TGCAGCGCTTCCCGGGACAGGGCTACCGGGGAGCTGTTTTTT.

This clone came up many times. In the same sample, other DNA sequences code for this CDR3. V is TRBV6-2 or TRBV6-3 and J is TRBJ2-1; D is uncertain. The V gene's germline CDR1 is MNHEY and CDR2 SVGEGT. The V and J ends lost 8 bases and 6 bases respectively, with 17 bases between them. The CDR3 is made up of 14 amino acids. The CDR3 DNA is TGTGCCAGCTGCGATAGGGAACTCAGCAATGAGCAGTTCTTC. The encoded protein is CASCDRELSNEQFF.

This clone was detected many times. The CDR3 protein is CSASGLAGGVGTDTQYF. The DNA of the CDR3 is TGCAGTGCTAGTGGACTAGCGGGAGGGGTCGGCACAGATACGCAGTATTTT. V is TRBV20-1 and J is TRBJ2-3, with 15 bases matching TRBD2. The CDR3 is 17 amino acids. The germline V gene encodes CDR1 DFQATT and CDR2 SNEGSKA (reference sequence). J gave up 1 base and V 3 bases, and 5 bases lay outside the gene matches.

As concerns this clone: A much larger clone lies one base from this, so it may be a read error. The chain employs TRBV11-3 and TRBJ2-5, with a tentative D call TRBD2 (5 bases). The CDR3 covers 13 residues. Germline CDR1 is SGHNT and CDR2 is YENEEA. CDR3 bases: TGTACCAGCAGGAGCGGACCGGGTGAGACCCAGTACTTC. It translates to CTSRSGPGETQYF. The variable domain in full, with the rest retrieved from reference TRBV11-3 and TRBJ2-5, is EAGVVQSPRYKIIEKKQPVAFWCNPISGHNTLYWYLQNLGQGPELLIRYENEEAVDDSQLPKDRFSAERLKGVDSTLKIQPAELGDSAVYLCTSRSGPGETQYFGPGTRLLVL.

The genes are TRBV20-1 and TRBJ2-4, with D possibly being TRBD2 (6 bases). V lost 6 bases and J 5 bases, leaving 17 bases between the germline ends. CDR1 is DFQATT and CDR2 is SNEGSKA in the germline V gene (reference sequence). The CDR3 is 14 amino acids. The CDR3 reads CSALRAGLENIQYF. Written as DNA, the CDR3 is TGCAGTGCCCTCCGGGCGGGGTTGGAAAACATTCAGTACTTC.

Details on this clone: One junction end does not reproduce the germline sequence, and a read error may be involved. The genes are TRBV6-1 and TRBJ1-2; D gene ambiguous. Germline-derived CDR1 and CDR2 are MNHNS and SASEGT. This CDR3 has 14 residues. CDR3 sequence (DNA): TGTGCCAGCAGTGTTGACATCCTTAACTATGTCTACACCTTC. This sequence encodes CASSVDILNYVYTF.

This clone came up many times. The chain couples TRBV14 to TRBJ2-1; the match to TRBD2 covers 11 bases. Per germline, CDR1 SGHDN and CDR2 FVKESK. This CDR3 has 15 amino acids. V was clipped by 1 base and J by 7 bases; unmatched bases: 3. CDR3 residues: CASSQVAGGRNEQFF. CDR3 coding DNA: TGTGCCAGCAGCCAAGTAGCGGGAGGGAGAAATGAGCAGTTCTTC.

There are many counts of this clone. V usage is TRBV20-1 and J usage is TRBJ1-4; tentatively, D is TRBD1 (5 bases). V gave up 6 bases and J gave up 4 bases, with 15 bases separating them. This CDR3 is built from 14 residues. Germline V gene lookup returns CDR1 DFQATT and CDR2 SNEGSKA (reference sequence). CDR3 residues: CSAYRDSINEKLFF. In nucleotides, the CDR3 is TGCAGTGCCTACCGGGACTCAATTAATGAAAAACTGTTTTTT.

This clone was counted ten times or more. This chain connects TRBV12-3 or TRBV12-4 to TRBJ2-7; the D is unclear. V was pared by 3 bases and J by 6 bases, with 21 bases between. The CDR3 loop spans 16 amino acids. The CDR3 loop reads CASSFYRAVVASEQYF. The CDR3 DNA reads TGTGCCAGCAGTTTTTATCGGGCAGTAGTAGCCTCCGAGCAGTACTTC.

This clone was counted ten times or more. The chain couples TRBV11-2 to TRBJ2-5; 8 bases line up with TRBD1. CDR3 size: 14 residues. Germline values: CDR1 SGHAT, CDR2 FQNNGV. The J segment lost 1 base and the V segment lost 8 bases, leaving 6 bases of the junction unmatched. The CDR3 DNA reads TGTGCCAGCGCTCCGGGACAGGTCCAAGAGACCCAGTACTTC. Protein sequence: CASAPGQVQETQYF.

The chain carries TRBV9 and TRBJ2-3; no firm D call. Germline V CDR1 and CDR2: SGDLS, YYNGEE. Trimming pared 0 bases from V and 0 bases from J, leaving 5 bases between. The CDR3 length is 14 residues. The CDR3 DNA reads TGTGCCAGCAGCGTAGAGCCTAGCACAGATACGCAGTATTTT. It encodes CASSVEPSTDTQYF.

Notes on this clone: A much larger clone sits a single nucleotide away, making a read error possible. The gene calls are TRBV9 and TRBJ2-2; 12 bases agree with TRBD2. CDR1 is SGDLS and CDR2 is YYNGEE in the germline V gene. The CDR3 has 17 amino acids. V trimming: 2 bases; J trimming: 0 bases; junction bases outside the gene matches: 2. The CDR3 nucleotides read TGTGCCAGCAGCGTGACTAGCGGGAGTTCGAACACCGGGGAGCTGTTTTTT. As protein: CASSVTSGSSNTGELFF.

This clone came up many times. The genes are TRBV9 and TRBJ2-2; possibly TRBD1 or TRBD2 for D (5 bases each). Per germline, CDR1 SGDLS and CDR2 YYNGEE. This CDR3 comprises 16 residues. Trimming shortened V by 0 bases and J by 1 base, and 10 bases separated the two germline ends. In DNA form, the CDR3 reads TGTGCCAGCAGCGTAGCGGGACGGGAGAACACCGGGGAGCTGTTTTTT. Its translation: CASSVAGRENTGELFF.

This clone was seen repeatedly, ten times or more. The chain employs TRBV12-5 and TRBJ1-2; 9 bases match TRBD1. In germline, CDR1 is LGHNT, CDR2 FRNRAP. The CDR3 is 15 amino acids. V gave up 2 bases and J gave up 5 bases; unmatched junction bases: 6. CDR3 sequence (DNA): TGTGCTAGTGGTTTGCTAAGAGGGACAGGGTATGGCTACACCTTC. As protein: CASGLLRGTGYGYTF. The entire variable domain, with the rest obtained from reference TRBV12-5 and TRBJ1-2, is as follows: DARVTQTPRHKVTEMGQEVTMRCQPILGHNTVFWYRQTMMQGLELLAYFRNRAPLDDSGMPKDRFSAEMPDATLATLKIQPSEPRDSAVYFCASGLLRGTGYGYTFGSGTRLTVV.

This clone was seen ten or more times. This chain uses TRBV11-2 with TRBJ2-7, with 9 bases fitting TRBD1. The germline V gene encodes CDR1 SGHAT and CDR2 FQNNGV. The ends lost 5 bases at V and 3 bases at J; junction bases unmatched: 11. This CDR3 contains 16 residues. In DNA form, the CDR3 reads TGTGCCAGCAGCCTAAACCCGGGACAGGGCCACTACGAGCAGTACTTC. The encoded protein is CASSLNPGQGHYEQYF.

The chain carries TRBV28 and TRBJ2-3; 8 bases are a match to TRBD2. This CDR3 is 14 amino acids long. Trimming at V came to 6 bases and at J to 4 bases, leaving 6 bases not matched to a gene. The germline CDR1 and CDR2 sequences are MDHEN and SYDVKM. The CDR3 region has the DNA TGTGCCAGCAGCATAACGGGAGGGGCAGATACGCAGTATTTT. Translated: CASSITGGADTQYF.

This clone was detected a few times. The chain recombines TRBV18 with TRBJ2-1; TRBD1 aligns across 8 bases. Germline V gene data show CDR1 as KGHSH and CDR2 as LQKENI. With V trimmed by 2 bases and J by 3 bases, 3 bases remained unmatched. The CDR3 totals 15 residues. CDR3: CASSPFGTGYNEQFF. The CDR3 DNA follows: TGTGCCAGCTCACCATTCGGGACAGGCTACAATGAGCAGTTCTTC.

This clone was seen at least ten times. CDR3 amino acids: CASSSTSRVSEQYF. The CDR3 DNA reads TGTGCCAGCTCATCCACCTCGCGGGTAAGCGAGCAGTACTTC. The rearrangement joins TRBV18 to TRBJ2-7; D might be TRBD2 (5 bases). The CDR3 is 14 residues long. V was cut by 5 bases and J by 6 bases, with 17 bases left in between. Per the germline V gene, CDR1 is KGHSH and CDR2 is LQKENI.

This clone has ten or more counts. CDR3 residues: CASSPEGGSYNEQFF. The CDR3 nucleotides read TGTGCCAGCAGCCCCGAGGGGGGCTCCTACAATGAGCAGTTCTTC. The chain joins TRBV13 to TRBJ2-1; the D gene could be TRBD1 or TRBD2 (6 bases each). Germline V gene data show CDR1 as PRHDT and CDR2 as FYEKMQ (reference sequence). The CDR3 spans 15 residues. V lost 5 bases and J lost 0, with 11 bases in between.

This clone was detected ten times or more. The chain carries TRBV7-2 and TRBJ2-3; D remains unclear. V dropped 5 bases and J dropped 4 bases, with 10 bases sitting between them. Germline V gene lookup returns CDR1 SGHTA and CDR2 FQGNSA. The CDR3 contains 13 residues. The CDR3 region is CASSTHPADTQYF. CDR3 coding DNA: TGTGCCAGCAGCACCCACCCAGCAGATACGCAGTATTTT. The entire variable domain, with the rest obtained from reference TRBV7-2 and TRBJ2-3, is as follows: GAGVSQSPSNKVTEKGKDVELRCDPISGHTALYWYRQSLGQGLEFLIYFQGNSAPDKSGLPSDRFSAERTGGSVSTLTIQRTQQEDSAVYLCASSTHPADTQYFGPGTRLTVL.

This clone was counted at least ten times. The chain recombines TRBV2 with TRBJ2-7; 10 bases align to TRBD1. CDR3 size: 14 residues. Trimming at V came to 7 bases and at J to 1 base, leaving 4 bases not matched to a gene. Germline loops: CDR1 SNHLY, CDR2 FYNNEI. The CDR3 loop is CASMGQGPSYEQYF. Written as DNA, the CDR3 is TGTGCCAGCATGGGACAGGGGCCATCCTACGAGCAGTACTTC.

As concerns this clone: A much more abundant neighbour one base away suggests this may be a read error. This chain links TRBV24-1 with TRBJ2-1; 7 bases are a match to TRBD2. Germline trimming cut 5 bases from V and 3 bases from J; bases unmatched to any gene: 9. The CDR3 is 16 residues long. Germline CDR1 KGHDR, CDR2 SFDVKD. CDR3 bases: TGTGCCACCAGTGGCTTTTCTGGGGGGGGCTACAATGAGCAGTTCTTC. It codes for CATSGFSGGGYNEQFF.

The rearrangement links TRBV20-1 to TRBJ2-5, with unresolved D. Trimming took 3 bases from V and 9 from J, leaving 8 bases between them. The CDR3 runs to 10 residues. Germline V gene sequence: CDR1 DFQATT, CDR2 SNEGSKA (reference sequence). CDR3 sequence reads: CSARRRPQYF. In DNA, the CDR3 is TGCAGTGCTAGGCGGAGACCCCAGTACTTC.

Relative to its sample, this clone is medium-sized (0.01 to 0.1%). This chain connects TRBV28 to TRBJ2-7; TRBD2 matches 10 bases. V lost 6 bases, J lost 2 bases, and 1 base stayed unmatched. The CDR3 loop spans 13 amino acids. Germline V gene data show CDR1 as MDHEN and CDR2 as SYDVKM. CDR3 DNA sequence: TGTGCCAGCAGCCTAGCGGGAGCCTACGAGCAGTACTTC. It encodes CASSLAGAYEQYF.

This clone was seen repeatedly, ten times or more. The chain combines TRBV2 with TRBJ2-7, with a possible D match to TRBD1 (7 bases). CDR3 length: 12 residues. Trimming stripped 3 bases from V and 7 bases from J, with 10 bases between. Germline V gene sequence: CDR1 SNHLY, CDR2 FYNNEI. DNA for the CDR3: TGTGCCAGCAGTGAGTCAGGGGGGGAGCAGTACTTC. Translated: CASSESGGEQYF.

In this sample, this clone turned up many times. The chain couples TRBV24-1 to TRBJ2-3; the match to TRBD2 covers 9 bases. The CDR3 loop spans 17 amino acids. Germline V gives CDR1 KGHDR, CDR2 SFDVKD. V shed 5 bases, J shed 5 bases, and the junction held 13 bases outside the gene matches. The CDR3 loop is CATSGIVAGEALDTQYF. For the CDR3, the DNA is TGTGCCACCAGTGGAATAGTAGCGGGAGAAGCCTTAGATACGCAGTATTTT.

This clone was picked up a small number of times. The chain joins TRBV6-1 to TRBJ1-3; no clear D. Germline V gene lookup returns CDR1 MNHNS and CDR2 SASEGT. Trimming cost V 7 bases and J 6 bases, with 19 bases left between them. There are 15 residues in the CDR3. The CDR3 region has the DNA TGTGCCAGCATCAACTCGGGAGGTTCGAAAAACACCATATATTTT. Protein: CASINSGGSKNTIYF.